The 26 T cell receptor beta chains in this list originate from one sample, sequenced in a study of graft-versus-host responses after intestinal transplantation. Using immunoSEQ multiplex PCR, the repertoire was profiled, and TCRdb retains in-frame clones only, with some absent. The table includes tens of thousands of clones, approximately 90% detected once. These TCRs' antigens remain unknown. Sequencing used unstimulated CD4+ T cells sorted from spleen or lymph node cells, obtained before transplant. These receptors originate from a human donor who was the organ donor for an intestinal transplant.

The chain is built from TRBV10-3 and TRBJ1-4; D uncertain. Per germline, CDR1 ENHRY and CDR2 SYGVKD. The CDR3 extends over 13 amino acids. V lost 4 bases and J lost 7, with 10 bases in between. The CDR3 DNA is TGTGCCATCAGTGCGGATGCGGTTGAAAAACTGTTTTTT. Translation gives CAISADAVEKLFF.

A word on this clone: Lacking the conserved final phenylalanine or tryptophan, this CDR3 likely reflects a read error. The rearrangement joins TRBV25-1 to TRBJ1-2, with 9 bases aligning to TRBD1. The CDR3 has 15 amino acids. Losses at the gene ends were 5 bases for V and 4 bases for J; bases not matched to a gene: 8. Germline assignment: CDR1 MGHDK and CDR2 SYGVNS. CDR3 sequence (DNA): TGTGCCAGCAGTCCCACGGGACAGGGTATCTATGGCTACACCCTC. Protein sequence: CASSPTGQGIYGYTL.

The chain couples TRBV15 to TRBJ2-7, with D possibly TRBD2 on 5 matching bases. The length of the CDR3 is 17 residues. Germline CDR1 reads LNHNV; CDR2 reads YYDKDF (reference sequence). V dropped 1 base and J dropped 5 bases, with 21 bases sitting between them. The CDR3 nucleotides read TGTGCCACCAGCAGAGGGGTCAGGACTGTCAATCGTCACGAGCAGTACTTC. Translation: CATSRGVRTVNRHEQYF.

This rearrangement joins TRBV5-4 to TRBJ2-5; TRBD2 agrees at 8 bases. Losses at the gene ends were 5 bases for V and 5 bases for J; bases not matched to a gene: 11. The germline CDR1 and CDR2 sequences are SGHNT and YYREEE (reference sequence). This CDR3 is built from 15 residues. In DNA form, the CDR3 reads TGTGCCAGCAGGGGGGGAGCGGGAGTGAGGGAGACCCAGTACTTC. Its translation is CASRGGAGVRETQYF.

V gene TRBV10-3 combines with J gene TRBJ1-2; D is possibly TRBD1 (5 bases). The length of the CDR3 is 17 residues. The germline V gene has CDR1 ENHRY and CDR2 SYGVKD. Trimming removed 1 base from V and 6 bases from J, with 21 bases in between. Here the CDR3 reads CAISELRAGQGLDGYTF. The CDR3 DNA reads TGTGCCATCAGTGAGTTGAGAGCAGGGCAAGGGCTGGATGGCTACACCTTC.

The CDR3 sequence is CASSLVPWGGVPDTQYF. For the CDR3, the DNA is TGTGCCAGCAGTTTGGTGCCGTGGGGGGGCGTACCAGATACGCAGTATTTT. The V gene is TRBV28, the J gene TRBJ2-3; weak D call: TRBD2 (7 bases). CDR1 and CDR2 from the germline V gene are MDHEN and SYDVKM. V lost 3 bases and J lost 4, with 20 bases in between. The CDR3 has 17 amino acids.

Turning to this clone: A read error may produce the germline difference seen at one junction end. The same CDR3 also results from other DNA sequences found in this sample. The V gene is TRBV10-1, the J gene TRBJ1-4; 9 bases match TRBD1. The germline V gene has CDR1 WNHNN and CDR2 SYGVQD (reference sequence). The CDR3 runs 16 residues. This CDR3 reads CASSGLSTGGDEKLFF. Here the CDR3 DNA reads TGCGCCAGCAGTGGGCTCTCGACAGGGGGGGATGAAAAACTGTTTTTC.

V gene TRBV5-6 combines with J gene TRBJ1-4; 9 bases match TRBD1. Per germline, CDR1 SGHDT and CDR2 YYEEEE. CDR3 length: 15 residues. V lost 3 bases and J lost 7; bases outside the gene matches: 7. The CDR3 DNA is TGTGCCAGCAGCTGGTCCGGACAGGGGTCTGAAAAACTGTTTTTT. Protein sequence: CASSWSGQGSEKLFF.

The chain recombines TRBV11-2 with TRBJ2-1; possible D gene TRBD1, 5 bases. Trimming removed 0 bases at V and 4 bases at J, with 16 bases between. The V gene's germline CDR1 is SGHAT and CDR2 FQNNGV. This CDR3 region has 17 residues. The CDR3 sequence: CASSLEGVLPYYNEQFF. CDR3 DNA: TGTGCCAGCAGCTTAGAAGGGGTCCTCCCCTATTACAATGAGCAGTTCTTC.

This chain links TRBV28 with TRBJ2-2; 7 bases agree with TRBD2. The germline V gene encodes CDR1 MDHEN and CDR2 SYDVKM. Germline trimming cut 3 bases from V and 4 bases from J; bases unmatched to any gene: 8. The CDR3 totals 16 residues. CDR3 residues: CASSLYVAGVTGELFF. The CDR3 DNA is TGTGCCAGCAGTTTGTATGTAGCGGGCGTCACCGGGGAGCTGTTTTTT.

The chain employs TRBV2 and TRBJ1-2; 7 bases fit TRBD1. This CDR3 is 15 amino acids long. V lost 9 bases to trimming and J lost 4 bases; unmatched junction nucleotides: 14. The germline V gene encodes CDR1 SNHLY and CDR2 FYNNEI. The DNA for the CDR3 is TGTGCCAGGACGGGACAGTATTTTGATTTCTATGGCTACACCTTC. This codes for CARTGQYFDFYGYTF. The entire variable domain, with the rest obtained from reference TRBV2 and TRBJ1-2, is as follows: EPEVTQTPSHQVTQMGQEVILRCVPISNHLYFYWYRQILGQKVEFLVSFYNNEISEKSEIFDDQFSVERPDGSNFTLKIRSTKLEDSAMYFCARTGQYFDFYGYTFGSGTRLTVV.

J is TRBJ1-1 and V is TRBV6-1; D is uncertain. The CDR3 is 14 amino acids. The germline V gene encodes CDR1 MNHNS and CDR2 SASEGT. Trimming pared 2 bases from V and 1 base from J, leaving 8 bases between. Written as DNA, the CDR3 is TGTGCCAGCAGTGAATCACTACAGAACACTGAAGCTTTCTTT. Translated: CASSESLQNTEAFF.

The rearrangement links TRBV5-1 to TRBJ2-7, with 8 bases matching TRBD2. J gave up 0 bases and V 0 bases, and 2 bases lay outside the gene matches. The CDR3 covers 15 residues. Germline assignment: CDR1 SGHRS and CDR2 YFSETQ. The CDR3 bases are TGCGCCAGCAGCTTGGGACGGGGGGGCTCCTACGAGCAGTACTTC. Its protein is CASSLGRGGSYEQYF.

V and J are TRBV6-1 and TRBJ1-5; TRBD1 matches at 9 bases. Germline loops: CDR1 MNHNS, CDR2 SASEGT. The CDR3 has 17 amino acids. J lost 7 bases, V lost 2 bases, and 12 bases had no gene match. DNA for the CDR3: TGTGCCAGCAGTGAATCCTTGTACAGGGGGCAAGGACAGCCCCAGCATTTT. Residues: CASSESLYRGQGQPQHF.

This sequence joins TRBV5-4 and TRBJ2-7; 12 bases line up with TRBD2. The germline gives CDR1 SGHNT, CDR2 YYREEE (reference sequence). V shed 5 bases, J shed 1 base, and the junction held 4 bases outside the gene matches. The CDR3 runs 15 residues. CDR3: CASSEGLAGSYEQYF. The CDR3 DNA follows: TGTGCCAGCAGTGAGGGACTAGCGGGTTCCTACGAGCAGTACTTC.

The genes are TRBV5-1 and TRBJ2-5, with 8 nucleotides matching TRBD2. The J segment lost 3 bases and the V segment lost 1 base, leaving 14 bases of the junction unmatched. Germline CDR1 is SGHRS and CDR2 is YFSETQ. There are 18 residues in the CDR3. The CDR3 reads CASSLTASGYTREETQYF. The CDR3 region has the DNA TGCGCCAGCAGCTTGACGGCTAGCGGGTATACAAGGGAAGAGACCCAGTACTTC.

This chain joins TRBV7-9 and TRBJ2-1, with D possibly being TRBD2 (7 bases). This CDR3 contains 15 residues. V lost 1 base to trimming and J lost 9 bases, with 16 bases between them. CDR1 is SEHNR and CDR2 is FQNEAQ in the germline V gene (reference sequence). The CDR3 nucleotides are TGTGCCAGCAGCTTAGAGGGGGGAGGGGGGATTGAGCAGTTCTTC. Its translation: CASSLEGGGGIEQFF.

V and J are TRBV5-6 and TRBJ2-7; 8 bases align to TRBD2. This CDR3 spans 16 amino acids. Germline lookup yields CDR1 SGHDT and CDR2 YYEEEE. Trimming at V came to 0 bases and at J to 3 bases, leaving 8 bases not matched to a gene. The CDR3 DNA follows: TGTGCCAGCAGCTTGGCCCTCGGGCGGGGGGTCTACGAGCAGTACTTC. Protein: CASSLALGRGVYEQYF.

This clone has only a few counts. The chain combines TRBV6-1 with TRBJ1-6; no reliable D call. V lost 3 bases, J lost 14 bases, and 14 bases lay in between. CDR1 is MNHNS, CDR2 SASEGT, per germline. The CDR3 extends over 13 amino acids. The CDR3 DNA is TGTGCCAGCAGTGATCAAGGGTGGGAGACCCTCCACTTT. Its translation is CASSDQGWETLHF.

The chain couples TRBV7-9 to TRBJ1-5; the match to TRBD1 covers 10 bases. The CDR3 consists of 15 residues. V lost 5 bases and J lost 9; bases outside the gene matches: 10. The germline V gene encodes CDR1 SEHNR and CDR2 FQNEAQ (reference sequence). CDR3 amino acids: CASSQGAGQGLPQHF. CDR3 bases: TGTGCCAGCAGCCAAGGTGCGGGACAGGGGTTGCCCCAGCATTTT.

This chain joins TRBV10-1 and TRBJ1-1, with D hard to call. Germline V gene sequence: CDR1 WNHNN, CDR2 SYGVQD (reference sequence). This CDR3 region has 15 residues. The ends were cut back, 0 bases at V and 5 bases at J, with 13 bases in the middle. The CDR3 DNA reads TGCGCCAGCAGTGAGTCCATTATGAGGGTAACTGAAGCTTTCTTT. Its translation is CASSESIMRVTEAFF.

The DNA of the CDR3 is TGTGCCAGCTCACCTCGGACTAGCGGAGAGACCCAGTACTTC. Its protein is CASSPRTSGETQYF. The rearrangement joins TRBV18 to TRBJ2-5; 10 bases agree with TRBD2. Trimming cost V 3 bases and J 4 bases; bases outside gene matches: 2. The CDR3 consists of 14 residues. Germline-derived CDR1 and CDR2 are KGHSH and LQKENI. Drawing the rest from reference TRBV18 and TRBJ2-5, the complete variable domain is NAGVMQNPRHLVRRRGQEARLRCSPMKGHSHVYWYRQLPEEGLKFMVYLQKENIIDESGMPKERFSAEFPKEGPSILRIQQVVRGDSAAYFCASSPRTSGETQYFGPGTRLLVL.

The chain is built from TRBV30 and TRBJ1-1, with D unresolved. V gave up 0 bases and J gave up 8 bases, with 7 bases separating them. Germline CDR1 and CDR2: GTSNPN and SVGIG (reference sequence). The CDR3 has 11 amino acids. The CDR3: CAWSVGGEAFF. CDR3 sequence (DNA): TGTGCCTGGAGTGTAGGAGGGGAAGCTTTCTTT.

This chain joins TRBV6-1 and TRBJ2-7; 10 positions match TRBD2. J gave up 1 base and V 4 bases, and 7 bases lay outside the gene matches. CDR1 is MNHNS and CDR2 is SASEGT in the germline V gene. The CDR3 spans 16 residues. In nucleotides, the CDR3 is TGTGCCAGCAGTGGTCCCGAGCGGGGGGGATCCTACGAGCAGTACTTC. Protein sequence: CASSGPERGGSYEQYF.

This clone came up once. V usage is TRBV5-1 and J usage is TRBJ1-1; TRBD1 is a possible D gene (5 bases). The germline gives CDR1 SGHRS, CDR2 YFSETQ. Deletions cut 4 bases from V and 3 bases from J, with 22 bases between. This CDR3 spans 17 amino acids. The CDR3 region has the DNA TGCGCCAGCAGCGCTAAAGCAGGGTCCCCCCGGGACACTGAAGCTTTCTTT. Translated, it gives CASSAKAGSPRDTEAFF.

The chain combines TRBV5-1 with TRBJ2-5; TRBD2 agrees at 15 bases. The germline V gene has CDR1 SGHRS and CDR2 YFSETQ. The CDR3 contains 15 residues. Trimming took 4 bases from V and 4 from J; bases not matched to a gene: 2. The chain's CDR3 is CASSPGLAGGETQYF. CDR3 nucleotides: TGCGCCAGCAGCCCGGGACTAGCGGGAGGAGAGACCCAGTACTTC.